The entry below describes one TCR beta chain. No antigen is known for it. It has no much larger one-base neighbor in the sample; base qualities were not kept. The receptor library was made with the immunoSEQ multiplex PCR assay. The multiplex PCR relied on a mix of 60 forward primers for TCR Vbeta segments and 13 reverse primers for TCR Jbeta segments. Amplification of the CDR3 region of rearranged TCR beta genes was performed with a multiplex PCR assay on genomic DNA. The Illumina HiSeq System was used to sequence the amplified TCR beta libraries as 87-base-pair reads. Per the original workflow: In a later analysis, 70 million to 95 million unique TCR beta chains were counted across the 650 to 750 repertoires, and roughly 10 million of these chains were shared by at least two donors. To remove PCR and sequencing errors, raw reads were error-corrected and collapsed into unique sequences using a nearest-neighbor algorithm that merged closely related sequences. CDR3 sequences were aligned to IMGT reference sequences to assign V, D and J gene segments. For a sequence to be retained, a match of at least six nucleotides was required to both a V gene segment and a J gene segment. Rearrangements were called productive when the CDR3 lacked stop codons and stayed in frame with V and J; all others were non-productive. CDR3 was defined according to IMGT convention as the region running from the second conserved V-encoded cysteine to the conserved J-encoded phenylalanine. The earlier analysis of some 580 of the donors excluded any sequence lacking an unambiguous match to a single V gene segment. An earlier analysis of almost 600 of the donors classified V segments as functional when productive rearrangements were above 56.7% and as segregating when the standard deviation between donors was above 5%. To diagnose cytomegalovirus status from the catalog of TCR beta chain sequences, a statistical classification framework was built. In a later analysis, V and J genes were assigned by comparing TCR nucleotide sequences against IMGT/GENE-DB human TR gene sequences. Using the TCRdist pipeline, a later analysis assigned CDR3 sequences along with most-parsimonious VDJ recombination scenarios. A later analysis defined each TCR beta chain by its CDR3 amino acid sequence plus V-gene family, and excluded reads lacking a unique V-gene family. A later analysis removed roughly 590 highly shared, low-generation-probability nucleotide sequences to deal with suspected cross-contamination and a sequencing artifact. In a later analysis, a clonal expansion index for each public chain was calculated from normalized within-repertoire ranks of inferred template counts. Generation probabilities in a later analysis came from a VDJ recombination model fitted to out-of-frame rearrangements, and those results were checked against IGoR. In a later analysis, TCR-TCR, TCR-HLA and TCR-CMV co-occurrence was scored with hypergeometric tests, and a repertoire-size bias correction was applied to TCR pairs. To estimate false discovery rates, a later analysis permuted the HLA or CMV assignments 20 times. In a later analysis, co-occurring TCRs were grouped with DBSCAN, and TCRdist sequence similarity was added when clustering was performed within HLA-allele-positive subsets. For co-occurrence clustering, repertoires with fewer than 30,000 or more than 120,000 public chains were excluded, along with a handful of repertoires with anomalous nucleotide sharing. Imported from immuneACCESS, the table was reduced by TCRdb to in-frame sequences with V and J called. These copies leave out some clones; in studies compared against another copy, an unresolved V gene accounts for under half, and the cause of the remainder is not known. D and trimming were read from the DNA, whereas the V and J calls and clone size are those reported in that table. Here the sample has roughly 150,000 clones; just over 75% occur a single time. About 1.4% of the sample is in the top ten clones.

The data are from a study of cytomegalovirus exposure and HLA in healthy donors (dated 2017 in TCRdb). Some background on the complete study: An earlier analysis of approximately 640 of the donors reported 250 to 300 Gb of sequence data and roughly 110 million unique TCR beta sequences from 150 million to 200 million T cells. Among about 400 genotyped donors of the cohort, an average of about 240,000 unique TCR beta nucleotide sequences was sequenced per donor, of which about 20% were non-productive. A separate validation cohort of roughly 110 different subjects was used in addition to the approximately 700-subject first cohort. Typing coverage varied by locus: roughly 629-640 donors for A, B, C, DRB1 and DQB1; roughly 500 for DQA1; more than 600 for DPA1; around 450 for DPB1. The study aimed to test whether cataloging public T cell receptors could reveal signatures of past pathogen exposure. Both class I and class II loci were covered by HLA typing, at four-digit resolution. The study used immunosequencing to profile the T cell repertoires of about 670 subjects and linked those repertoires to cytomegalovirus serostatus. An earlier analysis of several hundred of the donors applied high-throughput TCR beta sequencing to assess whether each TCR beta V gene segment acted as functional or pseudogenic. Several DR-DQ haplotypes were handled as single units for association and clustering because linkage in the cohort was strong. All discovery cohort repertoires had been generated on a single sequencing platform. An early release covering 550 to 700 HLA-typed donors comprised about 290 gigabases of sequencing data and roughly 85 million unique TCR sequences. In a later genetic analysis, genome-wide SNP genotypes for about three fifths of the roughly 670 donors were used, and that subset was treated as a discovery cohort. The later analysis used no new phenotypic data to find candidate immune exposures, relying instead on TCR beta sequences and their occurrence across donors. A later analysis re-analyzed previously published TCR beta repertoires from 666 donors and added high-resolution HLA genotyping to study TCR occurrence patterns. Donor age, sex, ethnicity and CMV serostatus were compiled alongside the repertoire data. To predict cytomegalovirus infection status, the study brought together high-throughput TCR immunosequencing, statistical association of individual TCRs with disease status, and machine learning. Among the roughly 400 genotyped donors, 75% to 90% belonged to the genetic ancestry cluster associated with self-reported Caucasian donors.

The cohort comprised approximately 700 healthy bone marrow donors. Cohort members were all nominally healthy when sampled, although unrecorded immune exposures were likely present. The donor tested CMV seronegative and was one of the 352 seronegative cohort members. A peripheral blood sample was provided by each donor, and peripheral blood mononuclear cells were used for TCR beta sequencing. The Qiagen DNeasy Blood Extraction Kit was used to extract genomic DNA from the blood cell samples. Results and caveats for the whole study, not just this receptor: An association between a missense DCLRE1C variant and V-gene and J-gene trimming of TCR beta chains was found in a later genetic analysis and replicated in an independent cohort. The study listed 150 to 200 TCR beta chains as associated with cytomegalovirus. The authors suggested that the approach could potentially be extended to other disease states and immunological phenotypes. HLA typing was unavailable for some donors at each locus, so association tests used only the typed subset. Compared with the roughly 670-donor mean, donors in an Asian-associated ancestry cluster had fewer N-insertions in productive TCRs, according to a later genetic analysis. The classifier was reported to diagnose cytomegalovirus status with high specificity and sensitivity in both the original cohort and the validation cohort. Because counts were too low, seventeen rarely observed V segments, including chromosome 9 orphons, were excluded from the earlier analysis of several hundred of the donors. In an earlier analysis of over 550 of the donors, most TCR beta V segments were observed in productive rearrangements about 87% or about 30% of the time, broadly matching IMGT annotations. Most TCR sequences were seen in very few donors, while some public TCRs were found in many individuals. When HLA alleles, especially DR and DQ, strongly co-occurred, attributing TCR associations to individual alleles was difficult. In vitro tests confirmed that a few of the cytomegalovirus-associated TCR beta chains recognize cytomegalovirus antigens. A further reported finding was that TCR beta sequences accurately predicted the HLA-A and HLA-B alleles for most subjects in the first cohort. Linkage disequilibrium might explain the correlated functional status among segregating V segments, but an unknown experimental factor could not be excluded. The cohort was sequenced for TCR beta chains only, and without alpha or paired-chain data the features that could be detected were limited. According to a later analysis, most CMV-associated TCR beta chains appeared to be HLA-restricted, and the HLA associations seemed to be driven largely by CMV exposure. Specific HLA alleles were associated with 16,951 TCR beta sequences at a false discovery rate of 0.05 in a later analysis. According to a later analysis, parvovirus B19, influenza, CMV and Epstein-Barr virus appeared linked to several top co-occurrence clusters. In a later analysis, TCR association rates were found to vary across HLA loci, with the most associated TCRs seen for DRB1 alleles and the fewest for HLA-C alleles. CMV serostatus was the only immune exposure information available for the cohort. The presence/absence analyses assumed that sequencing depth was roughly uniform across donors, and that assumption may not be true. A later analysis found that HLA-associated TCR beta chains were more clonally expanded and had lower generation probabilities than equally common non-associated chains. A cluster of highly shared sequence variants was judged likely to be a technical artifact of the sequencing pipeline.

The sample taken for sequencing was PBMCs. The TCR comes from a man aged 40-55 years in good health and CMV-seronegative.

The DNA reads as follows: TGCGCCAGCAGTGACTCTCTCTCCTACAATGAGCAGTTCTTC. It translates as CASSDSLSYNEQFF. Recombination connected TRBV5-1 to TRBJ2-1, with the D gene call left open. The CDR3 measures 14 amino acids from cysteine to phenylalanine. CDR3 DNA only is kept here, 42 bases in frame from base 1. V is reduced by 5 bases and J by 0 bases, leaving a spacing of 9 bases between them. The germline V gene yields SGHRS for CDR1 and YFSETQ for CDR2.